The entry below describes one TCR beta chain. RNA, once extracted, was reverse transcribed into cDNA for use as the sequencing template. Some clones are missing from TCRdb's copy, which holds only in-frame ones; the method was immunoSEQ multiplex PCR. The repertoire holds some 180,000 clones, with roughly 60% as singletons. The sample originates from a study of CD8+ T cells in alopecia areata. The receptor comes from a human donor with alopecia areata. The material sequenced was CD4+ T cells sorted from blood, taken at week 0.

The CDR3 region has the DNA TGTGCCTGGGGGCGCGTAGGCTTCCAAGAGACCCAGTACTTC. Protein product: CAWGRVGFQETQYF. The V call is TRBV30, the J call TRBJ2-5; D uncertain. Germline V CDR1 and CDR2: GTSNPN, SVGIG (reference sequence). The CDR3 has 14 residues. The V end lost 5 bases, the J end lost 1 base, and 14 bases lay between the germline ends.